Shown below are 28 T cell receptor beta chains from a single sample sequenced in a study of T cell repertoires in cytomegalovirus infection. TCRdb reprocessed the reads with MiXCR, giving one entry per CDR3 protein. The sample records 300,000 or so distinct CDR3 sequences, roughly 23% being singletons. Input material: PBMCs. These receptors all come from a human donor in good health (CMV status not recorded). Some clones in this sample may be carry-over from other donors' samples.

This clonotype was detected a few times. The rearrangement links TRBV2 to TRBJ1-2; D is possibly TRBD1 (5 bases). V lost 6 bases to trimming and J lost 2 bases, with 13 bases between them. Germline-derived CDR1 and CDR2 are SNHLY and FYNNEI. CDR3 length: 14 amino acids. The CDR3 reads CASSAEGRNYGYTF. As DNA, the CDR3 is TGTGCCAGCAGCGCCGAGGGACGGAACTATGGCTACACCTTC.

This clonotype appeared many times. The CDR3 here is CASGLAGLNEQFF. The CDR3, as DNA: TGTGCCAGCGGACTAGCGGGATTAAATGAGCAGTTCTTC. The genes are TRBV7-2 and TRBJ2-1; 12 bases fit TRBD2. The CDR3 consists of 13 residues. The germline V gene has CDR1 SGHTA and CDR2 FQGNSA. V shed 8 bases, J shed 7 bases, and the junction held 3 bases outside the gene matches.

The rearrangement joins TRBV7-9 to TRBJ2-3; 9 bases map to TRBD1. The CDR3 loop spans 16 amino acids. The V gene's germline CDR1 is SEHNR and CDR2 FQNEAQ (reference sequence). The V gene end was trimmed by 4 bases and the J gene end by 0 bases; junction bases not matched to a gene: 5. The CDR3 protein is CASSSNRGPSTDTQYF. Here the CDR3 DNA reads TGTGCCAGCAGCTCAAACAGGGGGCCTAGCACAGATACGCAGTATTTT.

This clonotype appeared a few times. V usage is TRBV6-2 or TRBV6-3 and J usage is TRBJ1-1; TRBD1 is a possible D gene (5 bases). Germline values: CDR1 MNHEY, CDR2 SVGEGT. The CDR3 runs to 13 residues. Trimming removed 6 bases at V and 1 base at J, with 9 bases between. Written as DNA, the CDR3 is TGTGCCAGCAGACAGGACTGGAACACTGAAGCTTTCTTT. This sequence encodes CASRQDWNTEAFF.

This clonotype has ten or more counts. This chain uses TRBV7-2 with TRBJ2-2; the match to TRBD2 covers 8 bases. Looked up from germline, CDR1 is SGHTA and CDR2 is FQGNSA. Trimming took 2 bases from V and 2 from J; bases not matched to a gene: 4. This CDR3 has 16 amino acids. The CDR3 nucleotides are TGTGCCAGCAGCTTATGGGGACTAGGAAACACCGGGGAGCTGTTTTTT. It specifies CASSLWGLGNTGELFF.

The gene calls are TRBV20-1 and TRBJ1-1; D unclear. With 0 bases removed from V and 0 bases from J, the gap between germline ends came to 8 bases. The germline V gene encodes CDR1 DFQATT and CDR2 SNEGSKA (reference sequence). The CDR3 spans 14 residues. The CDR3: CSARDRRMNTEAFF. Here the CDR3 DNA reads TGCAGTGCTAGAGATCGAAGGATGAACACTGAAGCTTTCTTT.

CDR3 sequence reads: CASSQRHGTRTYEQYF. The CDR3 DNA reads as TGTGCCAGCAGCCAAAGACACGGGACTAGGACCTACGAGCAGTACTTC. The genes are TRBV14 and TRBJ2-7, with 8 nucleotides matching TRBD2. This CDR3 contains 16 residues. V lost 2 bases to trimming and J lost 2 bases; unmatched junction nucleotides: 8. The V gene's germline CDR1 is SGHDN and CDR2 FVKESK.

The sample holds a few counts of this clonotype. V usage is TRBV7-2 and J usage is TRBJ1-2; TRBD1 is a possible D gene (5 bases). The CDR3 sequence is 14 residues long. The germline gives CDR1 SGHTA, CDR2 FQGNSA. Trimming shortened V by 1 base and J by 5 bases, and 11 bases separated the two germline ends. The CDR3 DNA reads as TGTGCCAGCAGCTTAGTTGAGGGGCCGTATGGCTACACCTTC. Residues: CASSLVEGPYGYTF.

The V and J genes are TRBV6-1 and TRBJ1-5, with D tentatively TRBD1 (6 bases). Germline-derived CDR1 and CDR2 are MNHNS and SASEGT. Between the trimmed V and J ends, which lost 8 bases and 4 bases, there was a span of 12 bases. The CDR3 has 13 amino acids. CDR3: CASGDMRNQPQHF. CDR3 DNA: TGTGCCAGCGGGGACATGAGGAATCAGCCCCAGCATTTT.

V usage is TRBV7-2 and J usage is TRBJ1-2, with a tentative D call TRBD1 (5 bases). This CDR3 has 15 residues. Germline assignment: CDR1 SGHTA and CDR2 FQGNSA. V gave up 1 base and J gave up 2 bases, with 11 bases separating them. The CDR3 region is CASSLGAGLNYGYTF. In nucleotides, the CDR3 is TGTGCCAGCAGCTTAGGGGCAGGGCTGAACTATGGCTACACCTTC.

This clonotype was seen more than once but under ten times. This rearrangement joins TRBV12-3 or TRBV12-4 to TRBJ1-2, with D perhaps matching TRBD1 (5 bases). CDR3 length: 14 amino acids. V shed 4 bases and J shed 2 bases, with 11 bases lying between them. CDR3 nucleotide sequence: TGTGCCAGCAGTTGGGGACGGATAAACTATGGCTACACCTTC. As protein: CASSWGRINYGYTF.

This clonotype was observed many times. The V and J genes are TRBV7-2 and TRBJ1-5; no clear D. V was shortened by 1 base and J by 7 bases, with 14 bases between the two germline ends. The CDR3 is 15 residues long. The germline CDR1 and CDR2 sequences are SGHTA and FQGNSA. The chain's CDR3 is CASSLGRGVFQPQHF. The CDR3 bases are TGTGCCAGCAGCTTAGGGCGTGGGGTATTCCAGCCCCAGCATTTT. Variable domain in full (rest from reference TRBV7-2 and TRBJ1-5): GAGVSQSPSNKVTEKGKDVELRCDPISGHTALYWYRQSLGQGLEFLIYFQGNSAPDKSGLPSDRFSAERTGGSVSTLTIQRTQQEDSAVYLCASSLGRGVFQPQHFGDGTRLSIL.

The chain employs TRBV7-2 and TRBJ2-1; TRBD2 might be the D (6 bases). V was shortened by 5 bases and J by 4 bases, with 15 bases between the two germline ends. In germline, CDR1 is SGHTA, CDR2 FQGNSA. The CDR3 sequence is 15 residues long. The CDR3 protein is CASSPAGQGYNEQFF. The CDR3 nucleotides are TGTGCCAGCAGCCCCGCGGGGCAGGGATACAATGAGCAGTTCTTC.

This clonotype was counted ten times or more. Germline is not matched at one junction end, which may reflect a read error. J is TRBJ1-1 and V is TRBV28; TRBD1 matches 9 bases. CDR3 length: 16 amino acids. Per germline, CDR1 MDHEN and CDR2 SYDVKM. The CDR3 coding sequence is TGTGCCAGCCGTTTAAAGGGGACAGGGAGGTGGGCTGAAGCTTTCTTT. This gives the protein CASRLKGTGRWAEAFF.

This clonotype was counted ten times or more. The rearrangement uses TRBV7-2 and TRBJ2-5; D is uncertain. The germline V gene has CDR1 SGHTA and CDR2 FQGNSA. V gave up 5 bases and J gave up 1 base, with 14 bases separating them. The CDR3 loop spans 15 amino acids. The CDR3 spells CASSPRPIPQETQYF. CDR3 nucleotides: TGTGCCAGCAGCCCCCGACCGATACCCCAAGAGACCCAGTACTTC.

This clonotype has only one observation. The chain is built from TRBV6-1 and TRBJ2-1, with TRBD2 as a possible D gene (7 bases). The CDR3 has 16 residues. From germline, CDR1 is MNHNS and CDR2 SASEGT. V lost 5 bases and J lost 4, with 18 bases in between. The CDR3 DNA sequence: TGTGCCAGCAGTACGCCAAGGGGGAGGGCGTACAATGAGCAGTTCTTC. It is translated as CASSTPRGRAYNEQFF.

The chain links TRBV28 to TRBJ1-5, with D perhaps matching TRBD1 (5 bases). V dropped 3 bases and J dropped 3 bases, with 9 bases sitting between them. This CDR3 has 14 residues. Germline loops: CDR1 MDHEN, CDR2 SYDVKM. The CDR3 coding sequence is TGTGCCAGCAGTTTTGACAGCCCCAATCAGCCCCAGCATTTT. This encodes CASSFDSPNQPQHF. The full variable domain, its missing parts supplied by reference TRBV28 and TRBJ1-5, is DVKVTQSSRYLVKRTGEKVFLECVQDMDHENMFWYRQDPGLGLRLIYFSYDVKMKEKGDIPEGYSVSREKKERFSLILESASTNQTSMYLCASSFDSPNQPQHFGDGTRLSIL.

The chain recombines TRBV11-3 with TRBJ2-7, with D tentatively TRBD2 (6 bases). The CDR3 contains 15 residues. Germline assignment: CDR1 SGHNT and CDR2 YENEEA. V gave up 5 bases and J gave up 7 bases, with 21 bases separating them. The CDR3 spells CASSPPGRGVGEQYF. The CDR3 bases are TGTGCCAGCAGCCCCCCCGGGCGCGGGGTTGGAGAGCAGTACTTC.

The chain employs TRBV24-1 and TRBJ2-3; D is unresolved. The V end lost 6 bases, the J end lost 1 base, and 7 bases lay between the germline ends. The CDR3 runs to 13 residues. Per germline, CDR1 KGHDR and CDR2 SFDVKD. The DNA of the CDR3 is TGTGCCACCAGTTCGCCTGGCACAGATACGCAGTATTTT. Translation gives CATSSPGTDTQYF.

Written as DNA, the CDR3 is TGTGCCAGCAGCTCCACGGGACTAGCGATCGGTGAGCAGTTCTTC. It is translated as CASSSTGLAIGEQFF. The chain combines TRBV11-2 with TRBJ2-1, with 10 bases fitting TRBD2. This CDR3 is built from 15 residues. With V trimmed by 4 bases and J by 9 bases, 9 bases remained unmatched. Germline V lookup: CDR1 SGHAT, CDR2 FQNNGV.

The rearrangement links TRBV11-2 to TRBJ2-4, with 12 bases that match TRBD2. Germline V lookup: CDR1 SGHAT, CDR2 FQNNGV. J lost 11 bases, V lost 5 bases, and 16 bases had no gene match. This CDR3 spans 17 amino acids. This chain's CDR3 is CASSPNLLAGGVGLQYF. The CDR3, as DNA: TGTGCCAGCAGCCCAAACCTACTAGCGGGGGGTGTAGGTCTTCAGTACTTC.

V gene TRBV4-3 combines with J gene TRBJ2-5, with TRBD2 matching over 8 bases. There are 16 residues in the CDR3. Unmatched junction bases numbered 11, after V lost 3 bases and J lost 5 bases. Germline CDR1 is LGHNA and CDR2 is YSLEER. The DNA for the CDR3 is TGCGCCAGCAGCCAGGATATAAGCGGGAGCAGGGAGACCCAGTACTTC. It is translated as CASSQDISGSRETQYF.

There are a few counts of this clonotype. This chain joins TRBV7-2 and TRBJ2-7; possibly TRBD2 for D (5 bases). V was trimmed by 4 bases and J by 2 bases, leaving 12 bases between them. The CDR3 sequence is 14 residues long. Germline assignment: CDR1 SGHTA and CDR2 FQGNSA. The CDR3 DNA is TGTGCCAGCAGCTGGACTCTCCCCCCCTACGAGCAGTACTTC. This sequence encodes CASSWTLPPYEQYF.

This clonotype has a single count. The chain has TRBV18 and TRBJ2-3; TRBD2 matches at 12 bases. J lost 6 bases, V lost 3 bases, and 7 bases had no gene match. This CDR3 spans 16 amino acids. Germline CDR1 and CDR2: KGHSH and LQKENI. CDR3 loop: CASSPTSGGPGDTQYF. CDR3 nucleotides: TGTGCCAGCTCACCCACTAGCGGGGGGCCAGGTGATACGCAGTATTTT.

This clonotype was seen a handful of times. The chain carries TRBV19 and TRBJ1-2; D is uncertain. V dropped 3 bases and J dropped 4 bases, with 12 bases sitting between them. The CDR3 runs 14 residues. Germline lookup yields CDR1 LNHDA and CDR2 SQIVND (reference sequence). CDR3 region: CASSIVQATYGYTF. The DNA for the CDR3 is TGTGCCAGTAGTATTGTCCAGGCAACCTATGGCTACACCTTC.

The CDR3: CASLSGQNTEAFF. The CDR3 region has the DNA TGTGCCAGTTTATCGGGACAGAACACTGAAGCTTTCTTT. V and J are TRBV11-2 and TRBJ1-1; TRBD1 might be the D (6 bases). Trimming left V 9 bases short and J 1 base short, with 12 bases between. CDR1 SGHAT and CDR2 FQNNGV come from the germline V gene. This CDR3 spans 13 amino acids.

This clonotype was seen ten or more times. V is TRBV7-2 and J is TRBJ1-4; no firm D call. V lost 2 bases and J lost 0, with 10 bases in between. The V gene's germline CDR1 is SGHTA and CDR2 FQGNSA. The CDR3 is 16 residues long. CDR3 sequence (DNA): TGTGCCAGCAGCTTAATCGTTTCTGCAACTAATGAAAAACTGTTTTTT. This translates into CASSLIVSATNEKLFF.

This clonotype came up many times. The CDR3 spells CASRRSSAYEQYF. CDR3 nucleotides: TGTGCCAGCAGGAGATCATCCGCCTACGAGCAGTACTTC. The rearrangement uses TRBV12-3 or TRBV12-4 and TRBJ2-7; D is uncertain. Trimming took off 6 bases at V and 2 bases at J, with 11 bases between the two ends. This CDR3 is built from 13 residues.